A single sample is the source of the 22 T cell receptor beta chains below, sequenced in a study of blood T cell repertoires in COVID-19. Profiling relied on immunoSEQ multiplex PCR, and the TCRdb table lists in-frame clones only, not all of them. The data show 200,000 to 300,000 clones, 80% to 90% seen once. Sequencing was performed on peripheral blood. The receptors come from a man between 60 and 75 years old with acute or convalescent COVID-19.

This clone turned up a few times. The rearrangement links TRBV10-3 to TRBJ1-4, with 7 bases that match TRBD1. This CDR3 region has 13 residues. After removal of 10 bases from V and 0 bases from J, the junction contained 2 bases not matched to a gene. Germline loops: CDR1 ENHRY, CDR2 SYGVKD. The CDR3 sequence: CATQGATNEKLFF. CDR3 nucleotide sequence: TGTGCCACTCAGGGGGCAACTAATGAAAAACTGTTTTTT.

The J gene is TRBJ2-1, the V gene TRBV6-5, with D tentatively TRBD1 (5 bases). Germline CDR1 reads MNHEY; CDR2 reads SVGAGI. This CDR3 comprises 13 residues. V lost 6 bases, J lost 8 bases, and 14 bases lay in between. CDR3 sequence: CASSDSPYDEQFF. The CDR3 bases are TGTGCCAGCAGCGACAGCCCATACGATGAGCAGTTCTTC.

DNA of the CDR3: TGCGCCAGCAGCGAACACCGGGACAGCGGCTCTGGGGCCAACGTCCTGACTTTC. Translating it yields CASSEHRDSGSGANVLTF. The rearrangement uses TRBV5-1 and TRBJ2-6, with 7 bases aligning to TRBD1. V gave up 4 bases and J gave up 0 bases; unmatched junction bases: 10. This CDR3 region has 18 residues. Per germline, CDR1 SGHRS and CDR2 YFSETQ.

The chain is built from TRBV18 and TRBJ1-1; 9 bases match TRBD1. V shed 6 bases and J 4 bases; nucleotides not matched to a gene: 9. Germline CDR1 is KGHSH and CDR2 is LQKENI. The length of the CDR3 is 15 residues. The CDR3 DNA sequence: TGTGCCAGCTCGCCGATACAGGGGGCCAGCACTGAAGCTTTCTTT. Translation gives CASSPIQGASTEAFF.

The chain links TRBV20-1 to TRBJ2-7; D gene ambiguous. The CDR3 runs 11 residues. Trimming left V 6 bases short and J 6 bases short, with 12 bases between. Germline CDR1 and CDR2: DFQATT and SNEGSKA (reference sequence). Here the CDR3 reads CSAGSRLEQYF. In nucleotides, the CDR3 is TGCAGTGCAGGTTCGCGGCTCGAGCAGTACTTC.

This sequence joins TRBV11-2 and TRBJ2-5, with D hard to call. Trimming took off 0 bases at V and 4 bases at J, with 6 bases between the two ends. This CDR3 has 13 amino acids. Germline V gives CDR1 SGHAT, CDR2 FQNNGV. Here the CDR3 DNA reads TGTGCCAGCAGCTTAGAACAGCTAGAGACCCAGTACTTC. Its translation: CASSLEQLETQYF.

The table lists this clone with a count of one. The chain has TRBV27 and TRBJ2-3; 9 nucleotides align to TRBD2. The CDR3 sequence is 18 residues long. With V trimmed by 10 bases and J by 2 bases, 19 bases remained unmatched. The germline V gene encodes CDR1 MNHEY and CDR2 SMNVEV (reference sequence). In nucleotides, the CDR3 is TGTGCCACCTCGCGGATGGCTAGCGGGACCCAAATCACAGATACGCAGTATTTT. It translates to CATSRMASGTQITDTQYF.

A single count supports this clone. The rearrangement joins TRBV5-6 to TRBJ2-3; D call uncertain. The CDR3 spans 16 residues. V lost 2 bases to trimming and J lost 6 bases, with 19 bases between them. Germline CDR1 SGHDT, CDR2 YYEEEE. The CDR3 loop reads CASSFRVLITGDTQYF. CDR3 nucleotide sequence: TGTGCCAGCAGCTTTCGAGTCTTAATCACCGGGGATACGCAGTATTTT. The variable domain in full, with the rest retrieved from reference TRBV5-6 and TRBJ2-3, is DAGVTQSPTHLIKTRGQQVTLRCSPKSGHDTVSWYQQALGQGPQFIFQYYEEEERQRGNFPDRFSGHQFPNYSSELNVNALLLGDSALYLCASSFRVLITGDTQYFGPGTRLTVL.

CDR3 sequence: CASSPGTGGINTEAFF. The DNA for the CDR3 is TGTGCCAGCTCACCTGGGACAGGGGGAATTAACACTGAAGCTTTCTTT. This chain links TRBV18 with TRBJ1-1, with TRBD1 matching over 11 bases. Germline values: CDR1 KGHSH, CDR2 LQKENI. The CDR3 consists of 16 residues. After removal of 3 bases from V and 2 bases from J, the junction contained 5 bases not matched to a gene.

V usage is TRBV7-9 and J usage is TRBJ2-3; no clear D. The V gene's germline CDR1 is SEHNR and CDR2 FQNEAQ (reference sequence). This CDR3 has 14 amino acids. V was shortened by 1 base and J by 6 bases, with 11 bases between the two germline ends. CDR3 coding DNA: TGTGCCAGCAGCTTAGGGCCTGACTTGGATACGCAGTATTTT. Encoded protein: CASSLGPDLDTQYF.

The chain couples TRBV6-2 or TRBV6-3 to TRBJ2-7; 9 nucleotides align to TRBD1. CDR3 length: 14 amino acids. In germline, CDR1 is MNHEY, CDR2 SVGEGT. Trimming cost V 4 bases and J 4 bases; bases outside gene matches: 5. The CDR3 here is CASSSGQGTYEQYF. The CDR3 DNA reads TGTGCCAGCAGTTCGGGACAGGGTACGTACGAGCAGTACTTC.

V gene TRBV7-9 combines with J gene TRBJ2-7, with TRBD1 identical over 8 bases. V was pared by 5 bases and J by 1 base, with 10 bases of the junction left unmatched. Germline-derived CDR1 and CDR2 are SEHNR and FQNEAQ (reference sequence). CDR3 length equals 16 residues. CDR3 region: CASSPITGGRSYEQYF. CDR3 in DNA: TGTGCCAGCAGCCCCATTACAGGGGGGAGATCCTACGAGCAGTACTTC.

J is TRBJ2-1 and V is TRBV5-1; the match to TRBD2 covers 8 bases. J lost 0 bases, V lost 4 bases, and 6 bases had no gene match. CDR3 size: 16 residues. Per the germline V gene, CDR1 is SGHRS and CDR2 is YFSETQ. This CDR3 reads CASSAAGGSSYNEQFF. The CDR3 region has the DNA TGCGCCAGCAGCGCCGCGGGGGGTAGCTCCTACAATGAGCAGTTCTTC.

This clone was picked up one time. The chain recombines TRBV19 with TRBJ2-5; 7 bases are shared with TRBD1. The V and J ends lost 5 bases and 2 bases, in that order; junction bases with no gene match: 5. This CDR3 comprises 14 residues. Germline values: CDR1 LNHDA, CDR2 SQIVND (reference sequence). CDR3 in amino acids: CASSSQGPQETQYF. The CDR3 DNA follows: TGTGCCAGTAGTTCACAGGGGCCGCAAGAGACCCAGTACTTC. The full variable domain, rest sourced from reference TRBV19 and TRBJ2-5, is DGGITQSPKYLFRKEGQNVTLSCEQNLNHDAMYWYRQDPGQGLRLIYYSQIVNDFQKGDIAEGYSVSREKKESFPLTVTSAQKNPTAFYLCASSSQGPQETQYFGPGTRLLVL.

The rearrangement uses TRBV30 and TRBJ2-2; 10 bases align to TRBD1. The V gene end was trimmed by 4 bases and the J gene end by 4 bases; junction bases not matched to a gene: 6. Germline V gene data show CDR1 as GTSNPN and CDR2 as SVGIG (reference sequence). The CDR3 sequence is 15 residues long. Here the CDR3 reads CAWTRWTGGTGELFF. The DNA of the CDR3 is TGTGCCTGGACGAGATGGACAGGGGGCACCGGGGAGCTGTTTTTT.

V is TRBV29-1 and J is TRBJ1-2, with a possible D match to TRBD1 (5 bases). Per germline, CDR1 SQVTM and CDR2 ANQGSEA. This CDR3 has 12 residues. Trimming stripped 3 bases from V and 8 bases from J, with 13 bases between. The CDR3 DNA reads as TGCAGCGTTGAGCAGGGTGGTGGGGGCTACACCTTC. Encoded protein: CSVEQGGGGYTF.

The rearrangement joins TRBV12-3 or TRBV12-4 to TRBJ1-5; 7 nucleotides agree with TRBD1. V trimming: 8 bases; J trimming: 5 bases; junction bases outside the gene matches: 6. The CDR3 covers 13 residues. CDR3 nucleotides: TGTGCCAGCGTGAGACAGGGCGATCAGCCCCAGCATTTT. Its protein is CASVRQGDQPQHF.

The chain employs TRBV10-2 and TRBJ2-7; 8 bases are a match to TRBD2. The CDR3 contains 15 residues. Germline CDR1 reads WSHSY; CDR2 reads SAAADI. Unmatched junction bases numbered 5, after V lost 4 bases and J lost 0 bases. CDR3 in DNA: TGCGCCAGCAGTGTTTTAGCGGGGATCTCCTACGAGCAGTACTTC. Its protein product is CASSVLAGISYEQYF.

The chain combines TRBV7-9 with TRBJ2-3; TRBD2 might be the D (7 bases). The CDR3 is made up of 17 amino acids. Germline CDR1 and CDR2: SEHNR and FQNEAQ (reference sequence). V was clipped by 7 bases and J by 2 bases, with 22 bases between them. The CDR3 loop reads CASIESPAGASTDTQYF. CDR3 nucleotide sequence: TGTGCCAGCATAGAAAGCCCTGCGGGGGCGTCCACAGATACGCAGTATTTT.

This clone occurred once. The chain carries TRBV19 and TRBJ1-2; 8 bases line up with TRBD1. This CDR3 has 18 residues. CDR1 and CDR2 from the germline V gene are LNHDA and SQIVND (reference sequence). V lost 1 base to trimming and J lost 2 bases; unmatched junction nucleotides: 12. In DNA, the CDR3 is TGTGCCAGTAGTATAGCCTGTTGCCCGGGACAGGAGAACTATGGCTACACCTTC. It is translated as CASSIACCPGQENYGYTF.

The V gene is TRBV4-1, the J gene TRBJ1-1; D remains ambiguous. This CDR3 has 14 amino acids. The germline gives CDR1 MGHRA, CDR2 YSYEKL. The germline V and J ends were trimmed by 2 bases and 5 bases, with 12 bases remaining between them. As DNA, the CDR3 is TGCGCCAGCAGCCAATCAATTTGGAGTACTGAAGCTTTCTTT. Translation: CASSQSIWSTEAFF.

The DNA of the CDR3 is TGCGCCAGCAGCTTGAGGCCGGGTGGAGAGACCCAGTACTTC. Translating gives CASSLRPGGETQYF. The V and J genes are TRBV5-1 and TRBJ2-5; D uncertain. Looked up from germline, CDR1 is SGHRS and CDR2 is YFSETQ. The CDR3 runs 14 residues. With 1 base removed from V and 4 bases from J, the gap between germline ends came to 11 bases. Variable domain in full (rest from reference TRBV5-1 and TRBJ2-5): KAGVTQTPRYLIKTRGQQVTLSCSPISGHRSVSWYQQTPGQGLQFLFEYFSETQRNKGNFPGRFSGRQFSNSRSEMNVSTLELGDSALYLCASSLRPGGETQYFGPGTRLLVL.